A single sample gave rise to the 32 T cell receptor beta chains below, sequenced in a study of T cell responses to AZD1222 COVID-19 vaccine. Generated by immunoSEQ multiplex PCR, the TCRdb table keeps only in-frame clones and is missing some. Among some 130,000 clones listed, around nine tenths were seen once. Sequencing was performed on peripheral blood, taken on day 0 of AZD1222 vaccination. Source of these receptors: an adult in good health.

The CDR3 nucleotides read TGCGCCAGCAGCTCCAGACAGGGTTGGGCCCTCCACTTT. It is translated as CASSSRQGWALHF. The V gene is TRBV5-1, the J gene TRBJ1-6; 7 positions agree with TRBD1. Trimming removed 3 bases from V and 14 bases from J; junction bases left unmatched: 8. Germline lookup yields CDR1 SGHRS and CDR2 YFSETQ. This CDR3 region has 13 residues.

This chain joins TRBV19 and TRBJ1-5; 7 bases are a match to TRBD1. Germline V gene data show CDR1 as LNHDA and CDR2 as SQIVND (reference sequence). V lost 3 bases, J lost 2 bases, and 10 bases stayed unmatched. This CDR3 region has 17 residues. The CDR3 DNA sequence: TGTGCCAGTAGTATTCCAGGGATCACAGGGGGCAATCAGCCCCAGCATTTT. Amino acids: CASSIPGITGGNQPQHF.

This chain uses TRBV6-2 or TRBV6-3 with TRBJ1-5; D is ambiguous. V shed 3 bases and J shed 5 bases, with 5 bases lying between them. This CDR3 region has 12 residues. Germline V CDR1 and CDR2: MNHEY, SVGEGT. CDR3 in amino acids: CASSYLDQPQHF. CDR3 DNA: TGTGCCAGCAGTTATCTGGATCAGCCCCAGCATTTT.

The gene calls are TRBV5-1 and TRBJ1-1, with D maybe TRBD1 (6 bases). V shed 4 bases and J shed 1 base, with 11 bases lying between them. CDR3 length: 14 amino acids. CDR1 is SGHRS and CDR2 is YFSETQ in the germline V gene. DNA for the CDR3: TGCGCCAGCAGCCCACAGGGAGCGAACACTGAAGCTTTCTTT. As protein: CASSPQGANTEAFF.

The chain links TRBV27 to TRBJ1-3, with unresolved D. Germline CDR1 reads MNHEY; CDR2 reads SMNVEV (reference sequence). The CDR3 consists of 12 residues. Trimming removed 5 bases from V and 8 bases from J, with 10 bases in between. CDR3 sequence reads: CASSPGGYTIYF. CDR3 bases: TGTGCCAGCAGTCCCGGCGGATACACCATATATTTT.

This chain joins TRBV6-2 or TRBV6-3 and TRBJ2-3, with D perhaps TRBD2 (6 bases). The CDR3 is made up of 14 amino acids. From germline, CDR1 is MNHEY and CDR2 SVGEGT. V lost 7 bases and J lost 5, with 16 bases in between. The CDR3 protein is CASNYGGAGDTQYF. The CDR3 DNA reads TGTGCCAGCAATTATGGCGGGGCCGGAGATACGCAGTATTTT.

The J gene is TRBJ1-2, the V gene TRBV19; unclear D gene. Germline assignment: CDR1 LNHDA and CDR2 SQIVND (reference sequence). The CDR3 extends over 14 amino acids. V was clipped by 5 bases and J by 2 bases, with 12 bases between them. CDR3 bases: TGTGCCAGTAGTCGCGAAAGACTCAACTATGGCTACACCTTC. Its translation: CASSRERLNYGYTF.

This CDR3 reads CASSNRQGIGEQYF. CDR3 nucleotides: TGCGCCAGCAGCAACCGACAGGGGATCGGCGAGCAGTACTTC. This sequence joins TRBV5-1 and TRBJ2-7; the match to TRBD1 covers 8 bases. Germline V CDR1 and CDR2: SGHRS, YFSETQ. V was pared by 4 bases and J by 6 bases, with 9 bases of the junction left unmatched. The CDR3 extends over 14 amino acids.

The CDR3 sequence: CASSPPGLAGEKLFF. The DNA of the CDR3 is TGTGCCAGCTCACCACCCGGCTTAGCTGGTGAAAAACTGTTTTTT. The rearrangement uses TRBV18 and TRBJ1-4; D is unresolved. This CDR3 is built from 15 residues. From germline, CDR1 is KGHSH and CDR2 LQKENI. The ends were cut back, 0 bases at V and 7 bases at J, with 12 bases in the middle.

The chain has TRBV7-8 and TRBJ1-6; TRBD1 might be the D (5 bases). The CDR3 runs to 15 residues. Trimming cost V 5 bases and J 7 bases, with 15 bases left between them. CDR1 and CDR2 from the germline V gene are SGHVS and FQNEAQ. The CDR3: CASSPPGQRNSPLHF. The CDR3 DNA is TGTGCCAGCAGCCCCCCCGGACAACGAAATTCACCCCTCCACTTT. The full variable domain, with the rest looked up from reference TRBV7-8 and TRBJ1-6, is GAGVSQSPRYKVAKRGQDVALRCDPISGHVSLFWYQQALGQGPEFLTYFQNEAQLDKSGLPSDRFFAERPEGSVSTLKIQRTQQEDSAVYLCASSPPGQRNSPLHFGNGTRLTVT.

This chain connects TRBV5-1 to TRBJ2-5; TRBD2 aligns across 9 bases. Per the germline V gene, CDR1 is SGHRS and CDR2 is YFSETQ. The CDR3 totals 17 residues. V shed 1 base and J 0 bases; nucleotides not matched to a gene: 7. The CDR3 reads CASSLSERGEYQETQYF. The CDR3 nucleotides are TGCGCCAGCAGCTTGTCGGAGCGGGGGGAGTACCAAGAGACCCAGTACTTC.

This clone appeared a single time. The chain employs TRBV6-5 and TRBJ1-2, with 8 bases identical to TRBD1. Germline lookup yields CDR1 MNHEY and CDR2 SVGAGI. The length of the CDR3 is 15 residues. After removal of 6 bases from V and 4 bases from J, the junction contained 10 bases not matched to a gene. In nucleotides, the CDR3 is TGTGCCAGCAGGACGGGACAGGCGGCAGGCTATGGCTACACCTTC. Encoded protein: CASRTGQAAGYGYTF.

The rearrangement joins TRBV6-5 to TRBJ2-7; D call uncertain. CDR1 and CDR2 from the germline V gene are MNHEY and SVGAGI. The CDR3 has 11 residues. Trimming stripped 4 bases from V and 7 bases from J, with 8 bases between. CDR3 protein: CASSSQREQYF. In DNA, the CDR3 is TGTGCCAGCAGTTCGCAGAGGGAGCAGTACTTC.

V is TRBV19 and J is TRBJ1-5; a possible D gene is TRBD1 (5 bases). The CDR3 sequence is 14 residues long. Germline assignment: CDR1 LNHDA and CDR2 SQIVND (reference sequence). Trimming pared 5 bases from V and 2 bases from J, leaving 10 bases between. The CDR3 loop reads CASSGGAGNQPQHF. CDR3 nucleotides: TGTGCCAGTAGTGGGGGTGCTGGCAATCAGCCCCAGCATTTT. The variable domain in full, completed from reference TRBV19 and TRBJ1-5, reads DGGITQSPKYLFRKEGQNVTLSCEQNLNHDAMYWYRQDPGQGLRLIYYSQIVNDFQKGDIAEGYSVSREKKESFPLTVTSAQKNPTAFYLCASSGGAGNQPQHFGDGTRLSIL.

The CDR3, as DNA: TGCGCCAGCAGCCGCCGATCGGGGGGCCAAGAGACCCAGTACTTC. As protein: CASSRRSGGQETQYF. The gene calls are TRBV5-1 and TRBJ2-5, with TRBD2 matching over 7 bases. Unmatched junction bases numbered 7, after V lost 4 bases and J lost 1 base. Germline V CDR1 and CDR2: SGHRS, YFSETQ. The CDR3 extends over 15 amino acids. Drawing the rest from reference TRBV5-1 and TRBJ2-5, the complete variable domain is KAGVTQTPRYLIKTRGQQVTLSCSPISGHRSVSWYQQTPGQGLQFLFEYFSETQRNKGNFPGRFSGRQFSNSRSEMNVSTLELGDSALYLCASSRRSGGQETQYFGPGTRLLVL.

The chain is built from TRBV4-3 and TRBJ1-4; a possible D gene is TRBD1 (5 bases). Germline V gene data show CDR1 as LGHNA and CDR2 as YSLEER. V was pared by 1 base and J by 5 bases, with 20 bases between. CDR3 length: 18 amino acids. CDR3 sequence: CASSQGRQRHTPNEKLFF. CDR3 DNA sequence: TGCGCCAGCAGCCAAGGTAGACAGCGCCACACTCCGAATGAAAAACTGTTTTTT.

CDR3 bases: TGTGCCACCATCCGACCAGACAGGGGCTCAATGAACACTGAAGCTTTCTTT. Residues: CATIRPDRGSMNTEAFF. The chain recombines TRBV27 with TRBJ1-1, with 8 bases matching TRBD1. Germline-derived CDR1 and CDR2 are MNHEY and SMNVEV (reference sequence). V lost 10 bases and J lost 0; bases outside the gene matches: 16. The CDR3 totals 17 residues.

The chain has TRBV28 and TRBJ2-5; possible D gene TRBD2, 5 bases. The germline V gene has CDR1 MDHEN and CDR2 SYDVKM. The CDR3 runs 16 residues. Trimming took 2 bases from V and 0 from J, leaving 13 bases between them. The CDR3 bases are TGTGCCAGCAGTTTACGCAGCGGACCCTACCAAGAGACCCAGTACTTC. Protein product: CASSLRSGPYQETQYF.

The CDR3, as DNA: TGTGCCAGCCTCAGGGAGTCCCCCTACGAGCAGTACTTC. As protein: CASLRESPYEQYF. The V call is TRBV6-5, the J call TRBJ2-7; D is possibly TRBD1 or TRBD2 (5 bases each). Germline V gives CDR1 MNHEY, CDR2 SVGAGI. The CDR3 consists of 13 residues. V was clipped by 8 bases and J by 2 bases, with 13 bases between them.

This chain uses TRBV7-2 with TRBJ2-7; TRBD1 agrees at 8 bases. CDR3 length equals 13 residues. V gave up 5 bases and J gave up 2 bases; unmatched junction bases: 2. Germline loops: CDR1 SGHTA, CDR2 FQGNSA. The CDR3 nucleotides are TGTGCCAGCAGCCGGGACAGGACCTACGAGCAGTACTTC. This sequence encodes CASSRDRTYEQYF.

The chain has TRBV19 and TRBJ2-1; D is uncertain. The germline V and J ends were trimmed by 10 bases and 0 bases, with 13 bases remaining between them. From germline, CDR1 is LNHDA and CDR2 SQIVND (reference sequence). The CDR3 totals 14 residues. The CDR3 sequence: CATSSASSYNEQFF. The CDR3 DNA sequence: TGTGCCACCTCCAGCGCCAGCTCCTACAATGAGCAGTTCTTC.

The chain carries TRBV6-4 and TRBJ2-3; tentative D call: TRBD1 (5 bases). Trimming pared 6 bases from V and 3 bases from J, leaving 16 bases between. CDR1 is MRHNA, CDR2 SNTAGT, per germline. The CDR3 extends over 15 amino acids. The CDR3 sequence is CASSQGFRSTDTQYF. The CDR3 bases are TGTGCCAGCAGCCAGGGTTTTCGGTCGACAGATACGCAGTATTTT.

The genes are TRBV19 and TRBJ1-1, with D uncertain. The germline gives CDR1 LNHDA, CDR2 SQIVND (reference sequence). CDR3 length: 18 residues. With 8 bases removed from V and 0 bases from J, the gap between germline ends came to 25 bases. CDR3 DNA sequence: TGTGCCAGTTACACTAGTCCGGGTCTCACCCTTATGAACACTGAAGCTTTCTTT. Its translation is CASYTSPGLTLMNTEAFF. Using reference TRBV19 and TRBJ1-1 for the parts outside the CDR3, the full variable domain is DGGITQSPKYLFRKEGQNVTLSCEQNLNHDAMYWYRQDPGQGLRLIYYSQIVNDFQKGDIAEGYSVSREKKESFPLTVTSAQKNPTAFYLCASYTSPGLTLMNTEAFFGQGTRLTVV.

The chain has TRBV24-1 and TRBJ2-7; TRBD1 or TRBD2 may be the D gene (5 bases each). Trimming left V 4 bases short and J 7 bases short, with 19 bases between. Germline assignment: CDR1 KGHDR and CDR2 SFDVKD. The CDR3 has 15 residues. CDR3 in amino acids: CATSDRDGSLGEQYF. The CDR3 nucleotides read TGTGCCACCAGTGACCGGGACGGCTCCTTGGGTGAGCAGTACTTC.

The chain carries TRBV6-1 and TRBJ2-1, with 11 nucleotides matching TRBD2. Germline CDR1 and CDR2: MNHNS and SASEGT. V dropped 1 base and J dropped 6; count of bases not matched to a gene: 2. CDR3 size: 15 residues. CDR3 sequence: CASSEVGTSGNEQFF. The CDR3 bases are TGTGCCAGCAGTGAAGTTGGGACTAGCGGCAATGAGCAGTTCTTC.

This chain joins TRBV3-1 (or the pseudogene TRBV3-2) and TRBJ2-7, with D perhaps TRBD2 (5 bases). Germline CDR1 reads LGHDT; CDR2 reads YNNKEL (reference sequence). V was cut by 2 bases and J by 1 base, with 12 bases left in between. This CDR3 comprises 15 residues. The CDR3 sequence is CASSQYQRRSYEQYF. CDR3 bases: TGTGCCAGCAGCCAATACCAGCGGAGGTCCTACGAGCAGTACTTC.

This clone was picked up a small number of times. The CDR3 protein is CASSLPQGLSYEQYF. CDR3 DNA: TGTGCCAGCAGCTTACCACAGGGGCTATCCTACGAGCAGTACTTC. The J gene is TRBJ2-7, the V gene TRBV7-8, with 7 bases aligning to TRBD1. The trim removed 2 bases at V and 1 base at J, leaving 5 bases unmatched. This CDR3 has 15 residues. The germline CDR1 and CDR2 sequences are SGHVS and FQNEAQ.

The rearrangement uses TRBV14 and TRBJ1-5; weak D call: TRBD1 (5 bases). Germline V CDR1 and CDR2: SGHDN, FVKESK. The germline V and J ends were trimmed by 0 bases and 8 bases, with 14 bases remaining between them. The CDR3 extends over 15 amino acids. The CDR3 region has the DNA TGTGCCAGCAGCCAAGATAATCACCGAGGGGAGCCCCAGCATTTT. It translates to CASSQDNHRGEPQHF.

CDR3: CASSQGAPDSEQYF. The CDR3 nucleotides read TGCGCCAGCAGCCAAGGCGCACCAGACAGCGAGCAGTACTTC. This chain uses TRBV4-3 with TRBJ2-7, with a weak D call TRBD1 (5 bases). The CDR3 totals 14 residues. V lost 1 base and J 6 bases, leaving 13 bases between the germline ends. The germline CDR1 and CDR2 sequences are LGHNA and YSLEER.

The CDR3, as DNA: TGTGCCAGCAGTTGGTCCGGCTACAATGAGCAGTTCTTC. This codes for CASSWSGYNEQFF. This chain uses TRBV2 with TRBJ2-1; D is undetermined. The length of the CDR3 is 13 residues. Trimming shortened V by 5 bases and J by 3 bases, and 8 bases separated the two germline ends. Germline V lookup: CDR1 SNHLY, CDR2 FYNNEI.

V gene TRBV20-1 combines with J gene TRBJ2-3; D is unclear. Deletions cut 6 bases from V and 4 bases from J, with 8 bases between. CDR1 DFQATT and CDR2 SNEGSKA come from the germline V gene (reference sequence). This CDR3 has 11 amino acids. CDR3 loop: CSATPPDTQYF. CDR3 nucleotide sequence: TGCAGTGCGACACCCCCAGATACGCAGTATTTT.

This sequence joins TRBV13 and TRBJ1-1, with 9 bases that match TRBD1. The V gene end was trimmed by 5 bases and the J gene end by 4 bases; junction bases not matched to a gene: 5. The CDR3 spans 14 residues. Looked up from germline, CDR1 is PRHDT and CDR2 is FYEKMQ (reference sequence). DNA of the CDR3: TGTGCCAGCAGCCAGACAGGGGGAAGCACTGAAGCTTTCTTT. Its protein product is CASSQTGGSTEAFF.